This T cell receptor (beta chain) was found in a study of coeliac disease. In its sample, this clone was seen once. No antigen is known for it. The method was immunoSEQ multiplex PCR; TCRdb's version includes in-frame clones alone and lacks a portion of them. The sample carries roughly 2,500 clones, around 64% recorded once. Study-level findings and limits: Active celiac intraepithelial and lamina propria samples had lower TRB and TRG clonality than control samples.

Germline values: CDR1 ENHRY, CDR2 SYGVKD. The CDR3 loop spans 13 amino acids. The V end was cut by 6 bases, the J end by 5 bases, with 13 bases between. The rearrangement uses TRBV10-3 and TRBJ1-2, with D possibly matching TRBD1 (5 bases). The sequencing sample was made of intraepithelial lymphocytes from the gut. This TCR was sampled from a woman between 65 and 79 years old with celiac disease on a gluten-free diet. The CDR3 region is CAISTREGYGYTF. DNA of the CDR3: TGTGCCATCAGCACCAGGGAGGGGTATGGCTACACCTTC.